This T cell receptor beta chain was identified in a study of human T cells and chemical hapten exposure. At the level of the study: Readings were taken at 6 days from patch tests that had applied 0.01% DPC to the upper back. Mainly, slight library volume differences in the pool made TCR yields vary.

Notes on the study in general: Each of the donors had alopecia, so their immune responses may not resemble those of healthy people.

This clonotype was detected many times. No antigen is known for it. As for time point: patch test 3, about 24 weeks after DPC sensitization. Specified treatment: therapeutic diphenylcyclopropenone sensitization with weekly scalp DPC. Extraction yielded total RNA from whole blood (unfractionated). The trim removed 3 bases at V and 6 bases at J, leaving 2 bases unmatched. Germline CDR1 is SGHTA and CDR2 is FQGNSA. There are 13 residues in the CDR3. One entry per CDR3 protein, called by TCRdb with MiXCR from the RACE reads. The sample lists roughly 38,000 distinct CDR3 sequences, 9.5% occurring once. This sequence originates from a man aged 45 to 65 with alopecia areata. Some clones in this sample may be carry-over from other donors' samples. The gene calls are TRBV7-2 and TRBJ2-1; 7 nucleotides line up with TRBD2. Sequencing used whole blood, obtained in connection with sensitization to the hapten diphenylcyclopropenone (DPC). CDR3 residues: CASSLGGPNEQFF. CDR3 bases: TGTGCCAGCAGCTTGGGAGGGCCCAATGAGCAGTTCTTC.